A selection of T cell receptor beta chains follows, all from one sample in a study of regulatory T cells in long-lasting Graves disease. One entry per CDR3 protein, called by TCRdb with MiXCR from the multiplex PCR reads. Of about 470,000 distinct CDR3 sequences listed, 15% are singletons. Another study also made use of these data, one on T cells in Graves' hyperthyroidism and ophthalmopathy.

The starting material was peripheral blood mononuclear cells (PBMCs), obtained at new diagnosis, from a patient treated with antithyroid drugs. The origin of the receptors is a woman in her twenties or thirties with Graves disease. The CDR3 runs from the conserved cysteine through the conserved F or W.

>TRBV19|TRBJ2-7
CASRGRNYEQYF
>TRBV20-1|TRBJ2-2
CSARPPGLANTGELFF
>TRBV28|TRBJ2-3
CASVTGRLVAGHTDTQYF
>TRBV28|TRBJ2-3
CASSPTKGDDTDTQYF
>TRBV4-2|TRBJ2-4
CASSQDFSRGTAKNIQYF
>TRBV20-1|TRBJ2-1
CSARLAGVVEQFF
>TRBV19|TRBJ2-7
CASSIGQGIGQYF
>TRBV30|TRBJ2-7
CAWTGLAGPYEQYF
>TRBV7-3|TRBJ2-7
CASSLTGLAGAGSYEQYF
>TRBV28|TRBJ2-3
CASSPSGWTADTQYF
>TRBV6-1|TRBJ2-2
CASSAARARNTGELFF
>TRBV24-1|TRBJ1-5
CATSDGQAGNQPQHF
>TRBV30|TRBJ1-2
CAWSRTGYGYTF
>TRBV19|TRBJ1-5
CASSIGQGSNQPQHF
>TRBV11-2|TRBJ1-5
CASSLRGGGTDEQPQHF
>TRBV6-5|TRBJ1-2
CASSYGQNYGYTF
>TRBV5-1|TRBJ1-1
CASSPTSTVNTEAFF
>TRBV11-2|TRBJ2-2
CASSYRHRGPGELFF
>TRBV6-2/TRBV6-3|TRBJ1-1
CASSYSTGMNTEAFF
>TRBV13|TRBJ1-5
CASSAAGYSNQPQHF
>TRBV6-2/TRBV6-3|TRBJ2-7
CASSERPPELGYEQYF
>TRBV9|TRBJ2-7
CASSLTGTSYSGQYF
>TRBV7-9|TRBJ1-1
CASSRQSEAFF
>TRBV18|TRBJ1-1
CASSRQASEAFF
>TRBV12-3/TRBV12-4|TRBJ1-1
CASSFGKNTEAFF
>TRBV19|TRBJ2-4
CASSIGGIAKNIQYF
>TRBV20-1|TRBJ2-1
CSARERNEQFF
>TRBV20-1|TRBJ1-1
CSAKQGGTEAFF
>TRBV5-4|TRBJ2-1
CASAASGRPRNEQFF
>TRBV20-1|TRBJ2-1
CSAFRPGGSSREQFF
>TRBV6-1|TRBJ2-2
CASKKAGVPGELFF
>TRBV7-9|TRBJ2-3
CASSLDRKEDTQYF
>TRBV6-5|TRBJ1-2
CASSYSRFGMNGYTF
>TRBV2|TRBJ2-2
CASSERGGIGELFF
>TRBV27|TRBJ2-1
CASSLYRSSYNEQFF
>TRBV11-1|TRBJ2-1
CASSLRMALHEQFF
>TRBV5-1|TRBJ2-1
CASTTEAGWDNEQFF
>TRBV3-1|TRBJ1-2
CASSQENRYYGYTF
>TRBV7-6|TRBJ2-2
CASSPLNTGELFF
>TRBV28|TRBJ2-5
CASGGETQYF
>TRBV18|TRBJ1-5
CASSLQEGNQPQHF
>TRBV14|TRBJ1-1
CASSFWDSGNTEAFF
>TRBV24-1|TRBJ2-1
CATSESTGTGFEQFF
>TRBV10-2|TRBJ2-1
CASSVSGRIRNEQFF
>TRBV30|TRBJ2-7
CAWSGGTSGTYEQYF
>TRBV2|TRBJ2-3
CASSAYVEDTQYF
>TRBV3-1|TRBJ1-5
CASSRRGGQPQHF
>TRBV28|TRBJ2-1
CASRVPSGKIDEQFF
>TRBV7-2|TRBJ2-2
CASSWTLSGELFF
>TRBV27|TRBJ2-2
CASTQVRTPGSCFF
>TRBV2|TRBJ1-4
CASWTVSGEKLFF
>TRBV20-1|TRBJ2-3
CSPKKREGADTQYF
>TRBV12-5|TRBJ2-5
CASARETQYF